The 12 T cell receptor beta chains in this list originate from one sample, sequenced in a study of blood T cell repertoires in COVID-19. Generated by immunoSEQ multiplex PCR, the TCRdb table keeps only in-frame clones and is missing some. The sample consists of approximately 230,000 clones, approximately 86% of them appearing once. Source material: PBMCs or T cells enriched from blood (not recorded which). The receptors come from a woman in her 30s with acute COVID-19.

V and J are TRBV9 and TRBJ1-1; 9 bases fit TRBD1. The CDR3 has 17 amino acids. V was clipped by 3 bases and J by 0 bases; unmatched bases: 9. Germline CDR1 reads SGDLS; CDR2 reads YYNGEE. As DNA, the CDR3 is TGTGCCAGCAGCGCAGGACAGGGGTACGGGATGAACACTGAAGCTTTCTTT. Its protein product is CASSAGQGYGMNTEAFF.

This chain connects TRBV4-2 to TRBJ1-2; D not certain. The CDR3 has 14 amino acids. Trimming took off 0 bases at V and 5 bases at J, with 10 bases between the two ends. The germline V gene encodes CDR1 LGHNA and CDR2 YNFKEQ. CDR3 sequence: CASSQESNRYGYTF. Here the CDR3 DNA reads TGTGCCAGCAGCCAAGAGAGTAACCGGTATGGCTACACCTTC.

This clone has only one observation. The J gene is TRBJ2-1, the V gene TRBV7-3; 8 positions match TRBD2. The CDR3 runs to 16 residues. Losses at the gene ends were 5 bases for V and 0 bases for J; bases not matched to a gene: 6. The germline gives CDR1 SGHTA, CDR2 FQGTGA. The DNA for the CDR3 is TGTGCCAGCAGCCTAAGCGGGGGCAGCTCCTACAATGAGCAGTTCTTC. The encoded protein is CASSLSGGSSYNEQFF.

This clone was detected only once. The V and J genes are TRBV2 and TRBJ2-1; 10 bases agree with TRBD2. The trim removed 6 bases at V and 0 bases at J, leaving 5 bases unmatched. This CDR3 is 16 amino acids long. CDR1 and CDR2 from the germline V gene are SNHLY and FYNNEI. Here the CDR3 DNA reads TGTGCCAGCAGCGCTAGCGGGGGAATCTCCTACAATGAGCAGTTCTTC. Its protein product is CASSASGGISYNEQFF.

CDR3 amino acids: CASSTTGISSRNTEAFF. The DNA for the CDR3 is TGTGCCAGTAGTACGACAGGAATCAGTTCGAGGAACACTGAAGCTTTCTTT. The J gene is TRBJ1-1, the V gene TRBV19; tentatively, D is TRBD1 (6 bases). Trimming pared 4 bases from V and 1 base from J, leaving 19 bases between. The CDR3 runs to 17 residues. Germline V gene data show CDR1 as LNHDA and CDR2 as SQIVND (reference sequence).

The J gene is TRBJ1-2, the V gene TRBV7-9; D not resolved. The germline V and J ends were trimmed by 5 bases and 6 bases, with 10 bases remaining between them. Germline V lookup: CDR1 SEHNR, CDR2 FQNEAQ (reference sequence). The CDR3 is 12 amino acids. The CDR3 here is CASSPEGDGYTF. CDR3 DNA: TGTGCCAGCAGCCCCGAGGGCGATGGCTACACCTTC.

The rearrangement joins TRBV5-5 to TRBJ1-4; D is ambiguous. The germline CDR1 and CDR2 sequences are SGHKS and YYEKEE (reference sequence). The CDR3 is 13 amino acids. Trimming removed 4 bases at V and 3 bases at J, with 7 bases between. CDR3 residues: CASSPGPNEKLFF. For the CDR3, the DNA is TGTGCCAGCAGCCCGGGTCCTAATGAAAAACTGTTTTTT.

This clone was observed a handful of times. The chain uses TRBV3-1 (or the pseudogene TRBV3-2) and TRBJ1-2; no definite D call. This CDR3 comprises 14 residues. The V end lost 5 bases, the J end lost 0 bases, and 10 bases lay between the germline ends. CDR1 and CDR2 from the germline V gene are LGHDT and YNNKEL (reference sequence). The CDR3 region has the DNA TGTGCCAGCAGCGAAGGGTCAGCTAACTATGGCTACACCTTC. The encoded protein is CASSEGSANYGYTF.

The chain links TRBV11-2 to TRBJ2-1, with 10 positions matching TRBD1. The CDR3 runs to 15 residues. Germline CDR1 SGHAT, CDR2 FQNNGV. V was pared by 5 bases and J by 7 bases, with 8 bases of the junction left unmatched. CDR3 protein: CASSLGQGIRNEQFF. CDR3 bases: TGTGCCAGCAGCCTGGGACAGGGGATCAGGAATGAGCAGTTCTTC.

This chain uses TRBV28 with TRBJ2-5; 7 bases map to TRBD1. The CDR3 spans 14 residues. The V and J ends lost 6 bases and 3 bases, in that order; junction bases with no gene match: 7. Germline values: CDR1 MDHEN, CDR2 SYDVKM. For the CDR3, the DNA is TGTGCCAGCAGCCTGGGACAGTTAAAAGAGACCCAGTACTTC. Protein sequence: CASSLGQLKETQYF.

The rearrangement joins TRBV6-5 to TRBJ1-1, with 12 bases that match TRBD1. The CDR3 totals 15 residues. Germline trimming cut 8 bases from V and 5 bases from J; bases unmatched to any gene: 9. Looked up from germline, CDR1 is MNHEY and CDR2 is SVGAGI. The CDR3 DNA is TGTGCCAGCGGGCCGGGACAGGGGGCAGGGACTGAAGCTTTCTTT. Translating gives CASGPGQGAGTEAFF.

This sequence joins TRBV7-2 and TRBJ2-1; 10 bases match TRBD2. Per germline, CDR1 SGHTA and CDR2 FQGNSA. The CDR3 is made up of 16 amino acids. The V segment lost 8 bases and the J segment 0 bases; nucleotides outside the gene matches: 7. CDR3 nucleotides: TGTGCCAGCGGAAAAGCGGGGGGGCCCTCCTACAATGAGCAGTTCTTC. Translating gives CASGKAGGPSYNEQFF.